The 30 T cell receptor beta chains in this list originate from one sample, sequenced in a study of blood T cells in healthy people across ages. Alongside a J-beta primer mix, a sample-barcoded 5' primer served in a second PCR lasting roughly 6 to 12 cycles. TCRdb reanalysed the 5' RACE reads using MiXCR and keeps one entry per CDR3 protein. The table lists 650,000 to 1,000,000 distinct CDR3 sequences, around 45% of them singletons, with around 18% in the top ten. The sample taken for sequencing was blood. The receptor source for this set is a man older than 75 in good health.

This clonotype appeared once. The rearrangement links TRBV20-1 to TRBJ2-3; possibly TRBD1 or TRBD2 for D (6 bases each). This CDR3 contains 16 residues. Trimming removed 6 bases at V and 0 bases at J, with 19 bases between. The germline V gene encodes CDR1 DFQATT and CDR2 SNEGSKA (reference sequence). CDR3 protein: CSATPLGGRSTDTQYF. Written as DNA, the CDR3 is TGCAGTGCGACCCCTTTAGGGGGGCGGAGCACAGATACGCAGTATTTT.

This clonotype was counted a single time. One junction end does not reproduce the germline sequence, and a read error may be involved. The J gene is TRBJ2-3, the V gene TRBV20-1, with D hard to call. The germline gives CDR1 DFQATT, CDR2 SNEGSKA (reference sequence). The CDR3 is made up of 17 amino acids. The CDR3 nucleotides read TGCACTGCTAGAGCCCCAGGTTGGGCGGCTAGCACAGATACGCAGTATTTT. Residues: CTARAPGWAASTDTQYF.

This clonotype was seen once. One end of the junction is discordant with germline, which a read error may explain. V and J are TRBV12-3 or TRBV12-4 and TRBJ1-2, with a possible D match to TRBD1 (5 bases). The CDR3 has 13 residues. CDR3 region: CASSGWDSYGYTF. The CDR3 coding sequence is TGCGCCAGCTCTGGTTGGGACTCCTATGGCTACACCTTC.

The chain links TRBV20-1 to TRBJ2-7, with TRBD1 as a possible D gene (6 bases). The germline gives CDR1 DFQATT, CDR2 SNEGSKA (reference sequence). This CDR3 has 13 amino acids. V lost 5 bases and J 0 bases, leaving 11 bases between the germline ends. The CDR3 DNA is TGCAGTGCTTATGGACAGAACTCCTACGAGCAGTACTTC. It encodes CSAYGQNSYEQYF.

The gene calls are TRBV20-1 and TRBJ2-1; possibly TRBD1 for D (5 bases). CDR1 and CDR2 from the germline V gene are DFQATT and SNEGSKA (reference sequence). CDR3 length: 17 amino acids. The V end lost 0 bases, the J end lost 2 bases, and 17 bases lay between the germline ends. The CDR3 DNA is TGCAGTGCTAGAGATCCAGAGTTGGGGCAAACCTACAATGAGCAGTTCTTC. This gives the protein CSARDPELGQTYNEQFF.

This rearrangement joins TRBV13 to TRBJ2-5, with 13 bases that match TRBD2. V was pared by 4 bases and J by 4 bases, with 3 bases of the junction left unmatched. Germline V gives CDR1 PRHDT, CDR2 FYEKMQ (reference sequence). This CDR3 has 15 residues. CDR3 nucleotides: TGTGCCAGCAGCTGGACTAGCGGGAGTGTAGAGACCCAGTACTTC. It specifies CASSWTSGSVETQYF.

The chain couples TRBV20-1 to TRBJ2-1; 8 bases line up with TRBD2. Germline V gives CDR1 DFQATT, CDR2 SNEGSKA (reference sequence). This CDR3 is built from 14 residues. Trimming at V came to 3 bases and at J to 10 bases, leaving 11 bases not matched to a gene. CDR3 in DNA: TGCAGTGCTAGGGGTCTAGCGGGCCACTACGAGCAGTTCTTC. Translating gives CSARGLAGHYEQFF.

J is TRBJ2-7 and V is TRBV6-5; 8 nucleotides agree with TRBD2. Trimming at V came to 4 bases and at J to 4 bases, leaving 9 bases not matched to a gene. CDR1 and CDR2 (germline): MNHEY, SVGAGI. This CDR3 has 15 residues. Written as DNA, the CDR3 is TGTGCCAGCAGTTCAGCCGGGCCTAGCGGGTACGAGCAGTACTTC. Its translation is CASSSAGPSGYEQYF.

CDR3 amino acids: CASSHRASSNEQYF. The CDR3 DNA reads TGTGCCAGCAGCCACAGGGCTAGCTCGAACGAGCAGTACTTC. This sequence joins TRBV3-1 and TRBJ2-7, with D possibly being TRBD1 or TRBD2 (5 bases each). The CDR3 spans 14 residues. Trimming shortened V by 3 bases and J by 5 bases, and 14 bases separated the two germline ends. CDR1 LGHDT and CDR2 YNNKEL come from the germline V gene (reference sequence).

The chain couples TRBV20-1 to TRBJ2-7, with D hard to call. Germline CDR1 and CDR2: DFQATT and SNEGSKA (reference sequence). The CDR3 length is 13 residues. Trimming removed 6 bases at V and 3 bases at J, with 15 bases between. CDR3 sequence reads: CSATGPGYYEQYF. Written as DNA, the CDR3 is TGCAGTGCCACGGGCCCCGGATACTACGAGCAGTACTTC.

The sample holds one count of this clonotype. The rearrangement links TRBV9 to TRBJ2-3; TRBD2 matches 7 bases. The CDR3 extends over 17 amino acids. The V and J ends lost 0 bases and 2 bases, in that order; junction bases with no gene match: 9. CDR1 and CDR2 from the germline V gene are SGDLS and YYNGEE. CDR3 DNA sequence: TGTGCCAGCAGCGTAGAACGGGACTACCAGAACACAGATACGCAGTATTTT. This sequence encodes CASSVERDYQNTDTQYF. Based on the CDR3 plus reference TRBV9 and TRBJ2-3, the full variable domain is DSGVTQTPKHLITATGQRVTLRCSPRSGDLSVYWYQQSLDQGLQFLIQYYNGEERAKGNILERFSAQQFPDLHSELNLSSLELGDSALYFCASSVERDYQNTDTQYFGPGTRLTVL.

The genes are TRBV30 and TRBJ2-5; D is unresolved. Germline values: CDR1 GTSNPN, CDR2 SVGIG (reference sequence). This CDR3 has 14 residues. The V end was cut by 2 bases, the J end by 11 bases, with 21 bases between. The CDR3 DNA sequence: TGTGCCTGGAGTCCCAGCGTCCGCTACAATGAGCAGTACTTC. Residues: CAWSPSVRYNEQYF.

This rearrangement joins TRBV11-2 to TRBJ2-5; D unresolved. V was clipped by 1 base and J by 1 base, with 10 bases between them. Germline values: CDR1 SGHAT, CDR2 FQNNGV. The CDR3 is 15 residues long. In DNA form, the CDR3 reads TGTGCCAGCAGCTTAGTACAGAACATCCAAGAGACCCAGTACTTC. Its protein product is CASSLVQNIQETQYF.

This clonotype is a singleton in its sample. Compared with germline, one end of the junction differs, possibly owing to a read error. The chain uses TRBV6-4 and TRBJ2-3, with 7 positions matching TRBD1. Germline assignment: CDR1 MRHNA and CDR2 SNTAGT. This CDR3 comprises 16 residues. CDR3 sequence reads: CASSESGTENTETQYF. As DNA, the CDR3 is TGTGCCAGCAGTGAGTCCGGGACAGAGAACACAGAGACGCAGTATTTT.

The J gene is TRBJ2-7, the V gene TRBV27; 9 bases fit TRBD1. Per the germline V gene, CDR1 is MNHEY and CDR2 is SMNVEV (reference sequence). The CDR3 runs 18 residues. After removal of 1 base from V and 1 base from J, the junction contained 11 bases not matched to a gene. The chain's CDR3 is CASSLYGGQGGVSYEQYF. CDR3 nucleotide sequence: TGTGCCAGCAGTTTATATGGGGGACAGGGAGGGGTGTCCTACGAGCAGTACTTC.

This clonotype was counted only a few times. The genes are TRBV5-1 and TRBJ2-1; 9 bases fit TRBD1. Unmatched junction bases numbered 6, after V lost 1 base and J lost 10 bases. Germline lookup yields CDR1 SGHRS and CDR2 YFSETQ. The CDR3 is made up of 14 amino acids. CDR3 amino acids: CASSLRQGEGEQFF. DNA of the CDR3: TGCGCCAGCAGCTTGAGACAGGGGGAAGGGGAGCAGTTCTTC.

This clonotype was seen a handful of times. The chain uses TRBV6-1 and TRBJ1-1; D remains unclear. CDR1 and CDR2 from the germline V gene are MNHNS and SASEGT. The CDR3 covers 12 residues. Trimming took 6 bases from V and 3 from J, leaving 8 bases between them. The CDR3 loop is CASRIIHTEAFF. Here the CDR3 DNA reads TGTGCCAGCAGGATAATCCACACTGAAGCTTTCTTT.

CDR3 in amino acids: CSARAKLAGASDTQYF. For the CDR3, the DNA is TGCAGTGCTAGAGCTAAACTAGCGGGGGCTTCAGATACGCAGTATTTT. This chain joins TRBV20-1 and TRBJ2-3; 11 nucleotides match TRBD2. The V gene's germline CDR1 is DFQATT and CDR2 SNEGSKA (reference sequence). The CDR3 runs to 16 residues. The ends lost 1 base at V and 4 bases at J; junction bases unmatched: 7.

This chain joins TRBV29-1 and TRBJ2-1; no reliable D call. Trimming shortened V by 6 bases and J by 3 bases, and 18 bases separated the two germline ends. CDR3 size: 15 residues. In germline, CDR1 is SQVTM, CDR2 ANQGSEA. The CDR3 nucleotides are TGCAGCGTAGTAAGATGGCTATCGGTCTACAATGAGCAGTTCTTC. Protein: CSVVRWLSVYNEQFF.

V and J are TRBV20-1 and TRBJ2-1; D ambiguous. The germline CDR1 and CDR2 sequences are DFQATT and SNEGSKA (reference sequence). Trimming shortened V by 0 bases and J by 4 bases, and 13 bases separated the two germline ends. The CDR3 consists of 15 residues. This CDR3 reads CSARDAGIYYNEQFF. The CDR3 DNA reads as TGCAGTGCTAGAGATGCAGGAATTTATTACAATGAGCAGTTCTTC.

The chain's CDR3 is CASSQDFSLREQFF. DNA of the CDR3: TGTGCCAGCAGCCAAGATTTCTCCCTAAGGGAGCAGTTCTTC. The chain is built from TRBV3-1 and TRBJ2-1; D call uncertain. The CDR3 consists of 14 residues. Trimming left V 0 bases short and J 10 bases short, with 13 bases between. Germline V CDR1 and CDR2: LGHDT, YNNKEL (reference sequence).

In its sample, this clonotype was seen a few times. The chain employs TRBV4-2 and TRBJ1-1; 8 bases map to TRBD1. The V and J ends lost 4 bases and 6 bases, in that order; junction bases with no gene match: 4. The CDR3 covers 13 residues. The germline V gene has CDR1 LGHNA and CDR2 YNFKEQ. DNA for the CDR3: TGTGCCAGCAGCCGACAGGGGTTCGCTGAAGCTTTCTTT. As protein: CASSRQGFAEAFF.

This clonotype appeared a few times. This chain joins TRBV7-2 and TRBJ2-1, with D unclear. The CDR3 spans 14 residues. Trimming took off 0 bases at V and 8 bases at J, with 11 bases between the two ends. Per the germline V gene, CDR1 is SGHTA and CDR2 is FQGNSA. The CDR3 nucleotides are TGTGCCAGCAGCTTAGCCCCTAGTGGCGATGAGCAGTTCTTC. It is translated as CASSLAPSGDEQFF.

The CDR3 DNA follows: TGTGCCAGCAGTTACGGACTAGCAGACCAAGAGACCCAGTACTTC. Translating gives CASSYGLADQETQYF. V gene TRBV6-2 or TRBV6-3 combines with J gene TRBJ2-5, with 8 bases fitting TRBD2. The CDR3 is made up of 15 amino acids. Germline V CDR1 and CDR2: MNHEY, SVGEGT. The V and J ends lost 2 bases and 0 bases, in that order; junction bases with no gene match: 2.

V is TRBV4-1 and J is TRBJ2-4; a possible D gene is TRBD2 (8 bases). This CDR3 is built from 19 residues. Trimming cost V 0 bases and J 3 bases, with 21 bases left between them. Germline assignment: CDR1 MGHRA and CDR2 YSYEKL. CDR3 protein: CASSQEWGDSGSNKNIQYF. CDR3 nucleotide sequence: TGCGCCAGCAGCCAAGAATGGGGGGACAGCGGGAGCAACAAAAACATTCAGTACTTC.

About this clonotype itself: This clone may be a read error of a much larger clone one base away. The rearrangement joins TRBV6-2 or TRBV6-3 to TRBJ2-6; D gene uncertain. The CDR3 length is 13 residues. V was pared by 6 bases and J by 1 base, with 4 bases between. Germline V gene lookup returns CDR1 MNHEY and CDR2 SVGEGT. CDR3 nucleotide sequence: TGTGCCAGCAGACAATCTGGGGCCAACGTCCTGACTTTC. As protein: CASRQSGANVLTF.

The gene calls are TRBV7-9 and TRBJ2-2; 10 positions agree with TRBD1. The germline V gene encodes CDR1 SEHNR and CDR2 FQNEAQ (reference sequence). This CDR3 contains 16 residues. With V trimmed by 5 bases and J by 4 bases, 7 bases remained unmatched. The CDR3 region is CASSPDRGQSTGELFF. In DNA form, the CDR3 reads TGTGCCAGCAGCCCAGACAGGGGGCAAAGCACCGGGGAGCTGTTTTTT. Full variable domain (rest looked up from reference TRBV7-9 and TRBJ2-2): DTGVSQNPRHKITKRGQNVTFRCDPISEHNRLYWYRQTLGQGPEFLTYFQNEAQLEKSRLLSDRFSAERPKGSFSTLEIQRTEQGDSAMYLCASSPDRGQSTGELFFGEGSRLTVL.

The CDR3 nucleotides are TGTGCCAGCAGCTTAAGCGGGAGGGCCTTTGAGACGCAGTATTTT. It yields the protein CASSLSGRAFETQYF. The chain recombines TRBV7-3 with TRBJ2-3, with TRBD2 identical over 9 bases. Looked up from germline, CDR1 is SGHTA and CDR2 is FQGTGA. The CDR3 runs 15 residues. The V gene end was trimmed by 1 base and the J gene end by 9 bases; junction bases not matched to a gene: 8.

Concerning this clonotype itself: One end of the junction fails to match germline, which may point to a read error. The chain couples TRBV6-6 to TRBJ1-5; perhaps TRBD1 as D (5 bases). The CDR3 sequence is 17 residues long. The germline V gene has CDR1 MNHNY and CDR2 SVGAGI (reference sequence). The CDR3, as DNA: TGTGCCAGCAGTTACTCGAGGGCAGGGAGCAACAATCGGCCCCAGCATTTT. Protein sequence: CASSYSRAGSNNRPQHF.

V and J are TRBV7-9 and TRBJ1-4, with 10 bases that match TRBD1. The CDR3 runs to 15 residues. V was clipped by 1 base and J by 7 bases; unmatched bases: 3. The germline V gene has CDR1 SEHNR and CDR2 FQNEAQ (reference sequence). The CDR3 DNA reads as TGTGCCAGCAGCTTAGTGGGACAGGGGAGTGAAAAACTGTTTTTT. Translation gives CASSLVGQGSEKLFF.